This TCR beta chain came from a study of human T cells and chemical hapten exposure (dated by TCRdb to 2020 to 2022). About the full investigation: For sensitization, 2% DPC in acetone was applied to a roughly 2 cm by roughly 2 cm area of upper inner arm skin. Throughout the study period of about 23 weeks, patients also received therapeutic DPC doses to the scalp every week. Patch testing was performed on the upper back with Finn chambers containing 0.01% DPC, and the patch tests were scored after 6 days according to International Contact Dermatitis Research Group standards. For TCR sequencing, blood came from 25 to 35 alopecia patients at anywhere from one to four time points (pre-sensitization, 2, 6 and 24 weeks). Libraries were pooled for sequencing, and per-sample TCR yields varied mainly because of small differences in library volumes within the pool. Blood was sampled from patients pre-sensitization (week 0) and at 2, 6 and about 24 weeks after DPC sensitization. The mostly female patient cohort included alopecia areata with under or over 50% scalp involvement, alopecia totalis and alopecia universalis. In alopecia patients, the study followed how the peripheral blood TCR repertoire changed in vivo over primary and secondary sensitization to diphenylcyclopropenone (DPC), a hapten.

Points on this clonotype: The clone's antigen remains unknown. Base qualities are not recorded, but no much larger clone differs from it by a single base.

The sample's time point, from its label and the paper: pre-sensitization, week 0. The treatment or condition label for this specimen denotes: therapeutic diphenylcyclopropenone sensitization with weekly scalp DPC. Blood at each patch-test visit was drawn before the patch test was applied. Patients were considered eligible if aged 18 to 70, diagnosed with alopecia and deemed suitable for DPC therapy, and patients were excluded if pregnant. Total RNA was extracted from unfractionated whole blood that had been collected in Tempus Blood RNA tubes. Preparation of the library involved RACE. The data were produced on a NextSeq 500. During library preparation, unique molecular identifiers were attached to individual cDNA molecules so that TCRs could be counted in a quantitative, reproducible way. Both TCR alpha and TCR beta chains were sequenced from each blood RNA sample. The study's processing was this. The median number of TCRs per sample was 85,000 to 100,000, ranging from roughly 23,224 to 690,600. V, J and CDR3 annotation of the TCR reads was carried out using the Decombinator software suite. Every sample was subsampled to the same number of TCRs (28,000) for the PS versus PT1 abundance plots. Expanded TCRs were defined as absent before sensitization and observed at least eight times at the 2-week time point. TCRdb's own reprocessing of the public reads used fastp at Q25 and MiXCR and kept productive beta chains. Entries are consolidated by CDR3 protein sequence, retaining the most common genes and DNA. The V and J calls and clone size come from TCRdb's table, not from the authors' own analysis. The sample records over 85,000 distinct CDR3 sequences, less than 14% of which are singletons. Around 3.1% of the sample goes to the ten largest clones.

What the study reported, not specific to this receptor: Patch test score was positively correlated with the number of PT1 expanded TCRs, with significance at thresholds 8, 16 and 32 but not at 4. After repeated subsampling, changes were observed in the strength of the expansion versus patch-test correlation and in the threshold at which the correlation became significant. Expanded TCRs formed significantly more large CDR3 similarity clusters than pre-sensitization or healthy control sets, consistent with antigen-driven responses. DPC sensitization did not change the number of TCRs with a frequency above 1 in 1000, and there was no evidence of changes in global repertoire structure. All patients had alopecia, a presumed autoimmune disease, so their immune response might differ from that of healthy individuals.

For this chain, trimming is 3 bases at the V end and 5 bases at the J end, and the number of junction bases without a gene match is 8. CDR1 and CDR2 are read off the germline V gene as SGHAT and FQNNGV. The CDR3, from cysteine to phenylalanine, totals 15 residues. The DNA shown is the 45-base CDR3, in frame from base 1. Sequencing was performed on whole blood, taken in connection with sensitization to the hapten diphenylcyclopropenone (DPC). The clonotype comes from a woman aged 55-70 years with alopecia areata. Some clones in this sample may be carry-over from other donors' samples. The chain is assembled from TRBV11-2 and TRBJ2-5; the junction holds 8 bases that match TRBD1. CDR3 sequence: CASSLNRGSGETQYF. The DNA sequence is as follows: TGTGCCAGCAGCTTGAACAGGGGGTCGGGGGAGACCCAGTACTTC.